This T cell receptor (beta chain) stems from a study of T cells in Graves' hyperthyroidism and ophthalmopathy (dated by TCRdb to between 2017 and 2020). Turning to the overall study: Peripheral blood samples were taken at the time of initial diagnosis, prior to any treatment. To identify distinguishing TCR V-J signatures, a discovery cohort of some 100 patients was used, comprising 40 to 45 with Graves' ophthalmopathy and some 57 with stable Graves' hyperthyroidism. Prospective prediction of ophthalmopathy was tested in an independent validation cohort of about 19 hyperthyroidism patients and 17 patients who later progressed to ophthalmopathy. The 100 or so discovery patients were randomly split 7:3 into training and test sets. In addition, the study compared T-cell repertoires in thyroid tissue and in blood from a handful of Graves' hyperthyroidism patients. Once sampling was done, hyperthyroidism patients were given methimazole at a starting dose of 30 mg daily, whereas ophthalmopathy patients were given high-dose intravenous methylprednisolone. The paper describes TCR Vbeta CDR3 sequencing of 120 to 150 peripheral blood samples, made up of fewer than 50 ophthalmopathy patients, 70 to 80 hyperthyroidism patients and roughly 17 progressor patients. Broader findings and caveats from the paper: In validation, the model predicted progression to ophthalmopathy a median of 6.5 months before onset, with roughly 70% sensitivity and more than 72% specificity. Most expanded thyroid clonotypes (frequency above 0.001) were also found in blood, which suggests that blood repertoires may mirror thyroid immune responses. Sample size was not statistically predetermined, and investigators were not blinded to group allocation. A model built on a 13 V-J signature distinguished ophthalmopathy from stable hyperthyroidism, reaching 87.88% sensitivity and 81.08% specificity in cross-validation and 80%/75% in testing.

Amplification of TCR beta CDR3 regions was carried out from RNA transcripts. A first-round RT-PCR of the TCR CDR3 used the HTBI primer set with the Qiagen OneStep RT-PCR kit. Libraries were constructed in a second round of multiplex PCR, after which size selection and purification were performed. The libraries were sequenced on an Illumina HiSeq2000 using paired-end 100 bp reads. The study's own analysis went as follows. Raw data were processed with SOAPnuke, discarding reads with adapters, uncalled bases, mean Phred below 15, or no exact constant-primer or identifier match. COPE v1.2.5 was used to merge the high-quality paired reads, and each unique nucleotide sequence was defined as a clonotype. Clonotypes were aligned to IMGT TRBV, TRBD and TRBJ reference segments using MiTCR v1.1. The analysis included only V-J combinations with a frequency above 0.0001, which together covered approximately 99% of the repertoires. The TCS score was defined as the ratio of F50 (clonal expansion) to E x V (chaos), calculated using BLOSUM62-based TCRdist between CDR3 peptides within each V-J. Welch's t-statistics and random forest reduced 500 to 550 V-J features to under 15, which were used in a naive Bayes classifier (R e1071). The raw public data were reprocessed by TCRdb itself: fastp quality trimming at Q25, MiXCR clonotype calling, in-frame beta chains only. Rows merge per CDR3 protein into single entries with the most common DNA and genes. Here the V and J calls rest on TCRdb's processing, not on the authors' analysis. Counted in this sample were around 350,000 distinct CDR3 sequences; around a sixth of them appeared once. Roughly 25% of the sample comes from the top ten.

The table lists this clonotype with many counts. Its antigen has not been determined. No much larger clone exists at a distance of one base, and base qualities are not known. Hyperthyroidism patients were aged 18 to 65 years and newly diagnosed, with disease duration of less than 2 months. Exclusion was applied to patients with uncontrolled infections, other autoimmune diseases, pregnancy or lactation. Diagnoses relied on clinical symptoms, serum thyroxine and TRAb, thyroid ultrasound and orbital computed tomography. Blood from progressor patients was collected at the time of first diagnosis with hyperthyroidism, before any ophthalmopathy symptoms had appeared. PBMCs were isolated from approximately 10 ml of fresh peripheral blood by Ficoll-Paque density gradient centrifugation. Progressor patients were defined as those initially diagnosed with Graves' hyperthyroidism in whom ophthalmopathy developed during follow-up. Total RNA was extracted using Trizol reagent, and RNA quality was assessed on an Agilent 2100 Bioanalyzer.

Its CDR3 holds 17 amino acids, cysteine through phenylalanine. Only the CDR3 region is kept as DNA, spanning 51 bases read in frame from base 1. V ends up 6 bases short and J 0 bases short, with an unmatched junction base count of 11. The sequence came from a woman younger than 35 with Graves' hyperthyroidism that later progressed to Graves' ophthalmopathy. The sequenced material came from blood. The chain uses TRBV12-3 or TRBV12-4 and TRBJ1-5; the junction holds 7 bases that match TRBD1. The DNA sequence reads TGTGCCAGCAGCCTACGGACAGGTCCCATTAGCAATCAGCCCCAGCATTTT. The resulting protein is CASSLRTGPISNQPQHF.